The T cell receptor (beta chain) described here comes from a study of T cells in localized non-small cell lung cancer. Here immunoSEQ multiplex PCR was the method, and the copy in TCRdb shows in-frame clones only, minus some. Of 25,000 to 35,000 clones listed, around 90% are singletons. In regard to this clone: What it binds is unknown.

Whole-study findings and limits: A denser population of T cells in blood accompanied longer overall survival. The greatest T cell clonality was found in uninvolved adjacent lung (higher than in tumor). The study sequenced only one region of the tumor. As a result, intratumor heterogeneity could not be excluded and remains possible.

Per the germline V gene, CDR1 is SQVTM and CDR2 is ANQGSEA. This CDR3 spans 12 amino acids. Source: peripheral blood mononuclear cells, taken before any cancer treatment. This clonotype was sampled from a woman aged 35 to 70 with stage III lung adenocarcinoma. The rearrangement uses TRBV29-1 and TRBJ1-2, with D unresolved. This chain's CDR3 is CAAFSLVYGYTF. The DNA of the CDR3 is TGCGCAGCGTTCTCTCTGGTCTATGGCTACACCTTC. The whole variable domain, filled in from reference TRBV29-1 and TRBJ1-2, reads SAVISQKPSRDICQRGTSLTIQCQVDSQVTMMFWYRQQPGQSLTLIATANQGSEATYESGFVIDKFPISRPNLTFSTLTVSNMSPEDSSIYLCAAFSLVYGYTFGSGTRLTVV.